This record looks at one T cell receptor (beta chain) sequence and its context. Its antigen is as yet unknown. Repertoires were generated with immunoSEQ multiplex PCR, while TCRdb's copy carries only in-frame clones and drops some. The data contain approximately 50,000 clones, about 81% of them singletons. This record belongs to a study of PD-L1 blockade in urothelial cancer. About the study: Atezolizumab (1,200 mg intravenously every 3 weeks) began at some point between 2014 and 2015 for patients. The authors examined blood 3 weeks (second dose) and 6 weeks after treatment start.

General study findings and limits: It was durable-benefit patients whose tumor-associated blood clones expanded more at 3 weeks.

The time point denotes: pretreatment peripheral blood. Sampling of each patient yielded between 1 and 8 specimens, collected pretreatment and on-treatment. Sample: PBMCs, taken around atezolizumab (anti-PD-L1) treatment. The source is a man between 65 and 80 years old with urothelial cancer.

This chain's CDR3 is CASRLTSAETQYF. The CDR3 DNA is TGTGCCAGCAGGCTGACTAGCGCAGAGACCCAGTACTTC. The chain has TRBV6-1 and TRBJ2-5; 8 bases agree with TRBD2. J lost 4 bases, V lost 6 bases, and 4 bases had no gene match. The germline CDR1 and CDR2 sequences are MNHNS and SASEGT. CDR3 length: 13 amino acids.